The 18 T cell receptor beta chains below were found in one sample sequenced in a study of radiation and T cells in renal cell carcinoma. This table comes from immunoSEQ multiplex PCR, and its TCRdb copy is limited to in-frame clones, with some not included. The sample carries 130,000 to 150,000 clones, around nine tenths recorded once. The sample's time point: baseline pretreatment blood. Treatment noted: 15 Gy SBRT to primary tumor, nephrectomy 4 weeks later. Sequenced here: blood, sampled from a patient whose treatment included radiotherapy and nephrectomy. The receptors were gathered from a woman aged 45-60 years with renal cell carcinoma.

The V call is TRBV19, the J call TRBJ2-2; TRBD2 might be the D (6 bases). V shed 10 bases and J shed 9 bases, with 12 bases lying between them. The CDR3 loop spans 11 amino acids. CDR1 is LNHDA and CDR2 is SQIVND in the germline V gene (reference sequence). CDR3 amino acids: CATLGRRELFF. Written as DNA, the CDR3 is TGTGCCACCTTAGGGAGGAGGGAGCTGTTTTTT.

As to this clone: This sample also contains other DNA sequences that code for the same CDR3. This chain connects TRBV30 to TRBJ1-5, with D tentatively TRBD1 (6 bases). The V gene lost 3 bases and the J gene lost 1 base, with 7 bases spanning the gap. This CDR3 has 13 amino acids. CDR1 and CDR2 from the germline V gene are GTSNPN and SVGIG (reference sequence). This CDR3 is CAWSGQSNQPQHF. For the CDR3, the DNA is TGTGCCTGGAGCGGACAGAGCAATCAGCCCCAGCATTTT. Complete variable domain (other parts from reference TRBV30 and TRBJ1-5): SQTIHQWPATLVQPVGSPLSLECTVEGTSNPNLYWYRQAAGRGLQLLFYSVGIGQISSEVPQNLSASRPQDRQFILSSKKLLLSDSGFYLCAWSGQSNQPQHFGDGTRLSIL.

This chain uses TRBV7-9 with TRBJ2-3; D is unclear. The CDR3 loop spans 14 amino acids. V gave up 3 bases and J gave up 2 bases, with 9 bases separating them. Looked up from germline, CDR1 is SEHNR and CDR2 is FQNEAQ (reference sequence). The CDR3 is CASSLNGDTDTQYF. The CDR3 region has the DNA TGTGCCAGCAGCTTGAATGGGGACACAGATACGCAGTATTTT.

The chain employs TRBV11-2 and TRBJ2-3, with D possibly being TRBD2 (6 bases). CDR1 SGHAT and CDR2 FQNNGV come from the germline V gene. The CDR3 has 15 residues. V shed 5 bases and J shed 7 bases, with 19 bases lying between them. This CDR3 is CASSPEGLVTNTQYF. The CDR3, as DNA: TGTGCCAGCAGCCCGGAGGGACTGGTCACGAATACGCAGTATTTT.

The gene calls are TRBV5-1 and TRBJ1-2, with no clear D. V lost 0 bases and J 2 bases, leaving 8 bases between the germline ends. This CDR3 is built from 14 residues. Germline V CDR1 and CDR2: SGHRS, YFSETQ. The CDR3 coding sequence is TGCGCCAGCAGCTTGGCCGATCCCAACTATGGCTACACCTTC. Encoded protein: CASSLADPNYGYTF.

The chain recombines TRBV6-5 with TRBJ1-2, with D unresolved. CDR1 and CDR2 (germline): MNHEY, SVGAGI. The CDR3 totals 15 residues. The V end was cut by 7 bases, the J end by 0 bases, with 15 bases between. In DNA, the CDR3 is TGTGCCAGCAAGAAGGCTGATGGCTCTAACTATGGCTACACCTTC. Translation gives CASKKADGSNYGYTF.

This chain connects TRBV5-1 to TRBJ2-3; D possibly corresponds to TRBD2 (7 bases). The germline gives CDR1 SGHRS, CDR2 YFSETQ. CDR3 length equals 16 residues. Trimming shortened V by 1 base and J by 6 bases, and 18 bases separated the two germline ends. The CDR3 DNA follows: TGCGCCAGCAGCTTGTCGGCGGGGGCCCCCCCGGATACGCAGTATTTT. Residues: CASSLSAGAPPDTQYF.

The chain joins TRBV5-1 to TRBJ1-1; no clear D gene. V was clipped by 1 base and J by 5 bases, with 21 bases between them. Germline CDR1 and CDR2: SGHRS and YFSETQ. The length of the CDR3 is 17 residues. CDR3 loop: CASSLSGTLAGKTEAFF. The DNA for the CDR3 is TGCGCCAGCAGCTTGTCGGGCACCTTGGCAGGAAAAACTGAAGCTTTCTTT.

J is TRBJ2-1 and V is TRBV18; tentatively, D is TRBD1 (6 bases). V was shortened by 1 base and J by 5 bases, with 12 bases between the two germline ends. Germline V gives CDR1 KGHSH, CDR2 LQKENI. The CDR3 has 15 residues. CDR3 in DNA: TGTGCCAGCTCACCACTTAGGGACACAAACAATGAGCAGTTCTTC. As protein: CASSPLRDTNNEQFF.

The genes are TRBV18 and TRBJ1-2; D gene ambiguous. Trimming cost V 3 bases and J 8 bases, with 13 bases left between them. The CDR3 sequence is 13 residues long. The V gene's germline CDR1 is KGHSH and CDR2 LQKENI. CDR3 sequence: CASSPANSVGYTF. The CDR3 DNA follows: TGTGCCAGCTCACCGGCAAATTCAGTCGGCTACACCTTC.

The chain has TRBV9 and TRBJ2-3; D is unresolved. Germline-derived CDR1 and CDR2 are SGDLS and YYNGEE. The ends were cut back, 4 bases at V and 1 base at J, with 10 bases in the middle. CDR3 length: 14 residues. CDR3 sequence: CASSRESGTDTQYF. Written as DNA, the CDR3 is TGTGCCAGCAGCAGGGAAAGTGGCACAGATACGCAGTATTTT.

The chain uses TRBV7-9 and TRBJ1-2, with TRBD1 identical over 9 bases. This CDR3 region has 14 residues. V shed 3 bases, J shed 4 bases, and the junction held 3 bases outside the gene matches. Germline CDR1 and CDR2: SEHNR and FQNEAQ (reference sequence). CDR3 in amino acids: CASSFLGQGYGYTF. CDR3 sequence (DNA): TGTGCCAGCAGCTTCTTGGGACAGGGCTATGGCTACACCTTC.

This CDR3 reads CASSVTQQGYGEAFF. In DNA form, the CDR3 reads TGTGCCAGCAGTGTCACCCAACAGGGTTACGGTGAAGCTTTCTTT. The chain employs TRBV2 and TRBJ1-1, with a weak D call TRBD1 (6 bases). The V gene's germline CDR1 is SNHLY and CDR2 FYNNEI. Trimming took off 4 bases at V and 7 bases at J, with 19 bases between the two ends. The CDR3 extends over 15 amino acids.

The table lists this clone with a count of one. The genes are TRBV6-1 and TRBJ1-3; D not certain. With 5 bases removed from V and 1 base from J, the gap between germline ends came to 12 bases. The CDR3 spans 15 residues. Germline V gene data show CDR1 as MNHNS and CDR2 as SASEGT. The CDR3 nucleotides read TGTGCCAGCAGTAGGGCAGCCGAATCTGGAAACACCATATATTTT. Encoded protein: CASSRAAESGNTIYF.

This clone was counted between two and nine times. The rearrangement links TRBV4-2 to TRBJ1-2, with TRBD1 matching over 7 bases. In germline, CDR1 is LGHNA, CDR2 YNFKEQ. V trimming: 5 bases; J trimming: 0 bases; junction bases outside the gene matches: 6. This CDR3 has 15 residues. CDR3 DNA sequence: TGTGCCAGCAGCTACCGGGACAGCGCTAACTATGGCTACACCTTC. Residues: CASSYRDSANYGYTF.

The chain couples TRBV11-1 to TRBJ1-2, with 7 bases identical to TRBD1. The CDR3 length is 17 residues. With 4 bases clipped from V and 2 bases from J, the junction kept 13 bases outside the gene matches. Germline loops: CDR1 SGHAT, CDR2 FQDESV (reference sequence). Written as DNA, the CDR3 is TGTGCCAGCAGCTCAGACTGGACAGGCAGGGGGAACTATGGCTACACCTTC. This sequence encodes CASSSDWTGRGNYGYTF.

This chain links TRBV7-8 with TRBJ2-1, with 14 positions matching TRBD2. V gave up 5 bases and J gave up 4 bases; unmatched junction bases: 7. In germline, CDR1 is SGHVS, CDR2 FQNEAQ. This CDR3 is 17 amino acids long. The CDR3 loop is CASSPTSGGASYNEQFF. In DNA, the CDR3 is TGTGCCAGCAGCCCGACTAGCGGGGGGGCCAGTTACAATGAGCAGTTCTTC.

The chain is built from TRBV12-2 and TRBJ2-3; TRBD2 is the table's D call and was not checked against the DNA. TRBV12-2 is designated a pseudogene. CDR3 size: 18 residues. The CDR3 bases are TGTGCAAGTCGCTCCCGAAAGGCGGTAGCGGGCCTCACAGATACGCAGTATTTT. It specifies CASRSRKAVAGLTDTQYF.